The clone carrying this TCR beta chain was counted ten times or more. Its specificity is unknown. The data derive from a study of early T cells in non-severe SARS-CoV-2 infection. Study details: Unsorted whole blood bulk RNA was sequenced, with unpaired chains.

The germline V gene encodes CDR1 DFQATT and CDR2 SNEGSKA (reference sequence). Trimming removed 8 bases at V and 6 bases at J, with 11 bases between. CDR3 length equals 11 residues. The TCR library protocol attached unique molecular identifiers to the individual cDNA molecules. One entry per CDR3 protein results from TCRdb running MiXCR on the 5' RACE reads. The sample records more than 25,000 distinct CDR3 sequences, more than 4.5% being singletons. Study-level results: Sequences matched to VDJdb favored anti-spike CD8 responses, while private and CD4 specificities were missed.

The sequenced sample consisted of whole blood. The clonotype originates from an adult who was a healthcare worker with PCR-confirmed SARS-CoV-2 infection or an uninfected control (not recorded which). The chain links TRBV20-1 to TRBJ2-1; unclear D gene. CDR3: CSPSWPNEQFF. CDR3 in DNA: TGCAGTCCCAGCTGGCCCAATGAGCAGTTCTTC.